The entry below gives a single T cell receptor beta chain sequence along with its context. Its antigen specificity is not known. Base-call qualities are not available, and no considerably larger clone is one nucleotide away. Receptor amplification or capture employed the immunoSEQ multiplex PCR assay. Processing in the source paper ran as follows. A statistical classification framework was developed to diagnose cytomegalovirus status using the catalog of TCR beta chain sequences. Imported from immuneACCESS, the table was reduced by TCRdb to in-frame sequences with V and J called. These copies leave out some clones; in studies compared against another copy, an unresolved V gene accounts for under half, and the cause of the remainder is not known. V and J calls and clone size are copied from that table; D and trimming were computed from the DNA. The sample contains about 180,000 clones, approximately 81% of them found a single time. In total, the top ten clones hold roughly 15% of the sample.

Donors formed part of the validation cohort, which comprised over a hundred subjects and was distinct from the first cohort of 670 or so subjects. CDR1 and CDR2, per the germline V gene (reference sequence), are LNHNV and YYDKDF. Taken from cysteine to phenylalanine, the CDR3 has 14 residues. Only the CDR3 DNA is retained, 42 bases long and in frame from the first base. V loses 10 bases of germline sequence and J loses 0 bases, and the interval between the two ends is 12 bases. This sample is drawn from a study of cytomegalovirus exposure and HLA in healthy donors (dated by TCRdb to 2016 to 2017). Broadly, across the study: According to a later analysis, the roughly 130 validation repertoires were produced on the same platform as the 680 or so repertoires of the first cohort. The study aimed to test whether cataloging public T cell receptors could reveal signatures of past pathogen exposure. Besides the first cohort of about 730 subjects, a separate validation cohort made up of 90 to 150 different subjects was used. High-throughput TCR immunosequencing, statistical association of individual TCRs with disease status, and machine learning were combined to predict cytomegalovirus infection status.

Overall study outcomes, separate from this receptor: In vitro tests confirmed that a few of the cytomegalovirus-associated TCR beta chains recognize cytomegalovirus antigens. In a later analysis, TCRs clustered in the first cohort were found to also tend to co-occur in the roughly 130 validation repertoires, with approximately 95% of cluster scores above 0. While some public TCRs were present in many individuals, most TCR sequences turned up only very rarely across donors. The validation cohort had no HLA typing available for a later analysis, so co-occurrence within that cohort was assessed over all 110 or so repertoires. In both the original and validation cohorts, the classifier was reported to diagnose cytomegalovirus status with high specificity and sensitivity. According to the authors, the approach could potentially be generalized to other disease states and immunological phenotypes. A total of around 150 TCR beta chains were listed by the study as associated with cytomegalovirus.

Material: PBMCs. The chain is assembled from TRBV15 and TRBJ1-4; TRBD1 is perhaps the D gene, given 6 matching bases. The receptor was isolated from a man aged 18 to 29 in good health and CMV-seropositive. The DNA sequence is given as TGTGCCATCGGACAGTCTTCAACTAATGAAAAACTGTTTTTT. It encodes CAIGQSSTNEKLFF.